Listed below are T cell receptor beta chains from one sample, sequenced in a study of blood T cell repertoires in COVID-19. Here immunoSEQ multiplex PCR was the method, and the copy in TCRdb shows in-frame clones only, minus some. The table has roughly 200,000 clones, around nine tenths seen once; the top ten hold about a sixth. The sequenced sample was peripheral blood. These receptors were collected from a man between 50 and 59 years old with COVID-19, enrolled during active disease. Both conserved end residues are trimmed from each CDR3. Where a row states a size, it is once, few, many or the class of an expanded clone; other rows omit it.

v_call: TRBV9; cdr3_length: 13; clone_size: -; cdr3_aa: ASSVQGASGNTIY
v_call: TRBV2; cdr3_length: 10; clone_size: -; cdr3_aa: ASREDIYEQY
v_call: TRBV7-8; cdr3_length: 14; clone_size: -; cdr3_aa: ASTIDGTGVGDEQF
v_call: TRBV6-6; cdr3_length: 12; clone_size: -; cdr3_aa: ASSDLDNSYEQY
v_call: TRBV12-5; cdr3_length: 12; clone_size: -; cdr3_aa: ASVSGSSYNEQF
v_call: TRBV18; cdr3_length: 14; clone_size: -; cdr3_aa: ASSPPSGSGNQPQH
v_call: TRBV28; cdr3_length: 11; clone_size: -; cdr3_aa: ASRPPGYTEAF
v_call: TRBV19; cdr3_length: 14; clone_size: -; cdr3_aa: ASSLPGQSLRAEAF
v_call: TRBV18; cdr3_length: 13; clone_size: -; cdr3_aa: ASSPTGEVGQPQH
v_call: TRBV30; cdr3_length: 15; clone_size: -; cdr3_aa: AWSDPPQPGGFHEQY
v_call: TRBV6-5; cdr3_length: 13; clone_size: -; cdr3_aa: ALPRTGGMNTEAF
v_call: TRBV12-5; cdr3_length: 12; clone_size: once; cdr3_aa: ASGSGTGVEFLH
v_call: TRBV5-5; cdr3_length: 12; clone_size: -; cdr3_aa: ASSVGQAGETQY
v_call: TRBV29-1; cdr3_length: 10; clone_size: -; cdr3_aa: SVGGVNQPQH
v_call: TRBV15; cdr3_length: 12; clone_size: -; cdr3_aa: ATSRGLSTDTQY
v_call: TRBV5-4; cdr3_length: 12; clone_size: -; cdr3_aa: ASSEGQGDVEQF
v_call: TRBV7-9; cdr3_length: 14; clone_size: -; cdr3_aa: ASSRDRVKLTGELF
v_call: TRBV5-6; cdr3_length: 14; clone_size: -; cdr3_aa: ASSLRGTIGTDTQY
v_call: TRBV19; cdr3_length: 10; clone_size: once; cdr3_aa: ATGQGAGEQY
v_call: TRBV28; cdr3_length: 13; clone_size: -; cdr3_aa: ASTRQGAQNYGYT
v_call: TRBV30; cdr3_length: 16; clone_size: -; cdr3_aa: AWSGSWVAGGTGETQY
v_call: TRBV7-9; cdr3_length: 12; clone_size: once; cdr3_aa: ASSPGTGQEKLF
v_call: TRBV7-8; cdr3_length: 12; clone_size: -; cdr3_aa: ASSLSTVPGELF